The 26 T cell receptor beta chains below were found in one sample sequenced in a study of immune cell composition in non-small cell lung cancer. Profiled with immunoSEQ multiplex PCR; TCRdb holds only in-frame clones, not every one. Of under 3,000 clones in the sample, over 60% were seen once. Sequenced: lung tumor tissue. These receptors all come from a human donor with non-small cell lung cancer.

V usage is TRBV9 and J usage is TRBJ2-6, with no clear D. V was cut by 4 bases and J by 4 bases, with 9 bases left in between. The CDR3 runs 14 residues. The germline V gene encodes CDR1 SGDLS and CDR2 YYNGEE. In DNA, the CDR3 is TGTGCCAGCAGCTCCGGTTCCGGGGCCAACGTCCTGACTTTC. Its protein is CASSSGSGANVLTF. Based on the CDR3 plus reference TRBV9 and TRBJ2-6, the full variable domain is DSGVTQTPKHLITATGQRVTLRCSPRSGDLSVYWYQQSLDQGLQFLIQYYNGEERAKGNILERFSAQQFPDLHSELNLSSLELGDSALYFCASSSGSGANVLTFGAGSRLTVL.

CDR3 in amino acids: CASSPAVEQYF. The CDR3 region has the DNA TGTGCCAGCAGCCCAGCGGTAGAGCAGTACTTC. The chain uses TRBV7-2 and TRBJ2-7; TRBD2 is a possible D gene (5 bases). The CDR3 spans 11 residues. Germline V gene data show CDR1 as SGHTA and CDR2 as FQGNSA. The V and J ends lost 5 bases and 7 bases respectively, with 9 bases between them.

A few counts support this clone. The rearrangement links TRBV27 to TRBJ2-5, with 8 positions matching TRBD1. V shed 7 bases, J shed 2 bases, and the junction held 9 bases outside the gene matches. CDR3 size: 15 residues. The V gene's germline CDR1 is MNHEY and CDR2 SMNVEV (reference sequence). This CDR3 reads CASNQAGTGQETQYF. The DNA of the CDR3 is TGTGCCAGCAACCAGGCCGGGACAGGACAAGAGACCCAGTACTTC.

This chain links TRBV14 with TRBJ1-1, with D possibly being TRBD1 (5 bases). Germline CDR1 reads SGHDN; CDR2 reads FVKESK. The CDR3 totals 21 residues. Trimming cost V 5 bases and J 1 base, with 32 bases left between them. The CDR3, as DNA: TGTGCCAGCAGCGACCCGACTGTGCAGGGAAATGTCAAGAGGTGGAACACTGAAGCTTTCTTT. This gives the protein CASSDPTVQGNVKRWNTEAFF.

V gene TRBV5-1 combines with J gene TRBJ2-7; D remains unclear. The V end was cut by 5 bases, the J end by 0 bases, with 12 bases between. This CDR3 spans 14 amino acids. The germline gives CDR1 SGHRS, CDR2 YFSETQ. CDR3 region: CASRVQTSSYEQYF. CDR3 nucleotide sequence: TGCGCCAGCAGAGTACAGACGAGCTCCTACGAGCAGTACTTC. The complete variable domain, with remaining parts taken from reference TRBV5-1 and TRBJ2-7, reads KAGVTQTPRYLIKTRGQQVTLSCSPISGHRSVSWYQQTPGQGLQFLFEYFSETQRNKGNFPGRFSGRQFSNSRSEMNVSTLELGDSALYLCASRVQTSSYEQYFGPGTRLTVT.

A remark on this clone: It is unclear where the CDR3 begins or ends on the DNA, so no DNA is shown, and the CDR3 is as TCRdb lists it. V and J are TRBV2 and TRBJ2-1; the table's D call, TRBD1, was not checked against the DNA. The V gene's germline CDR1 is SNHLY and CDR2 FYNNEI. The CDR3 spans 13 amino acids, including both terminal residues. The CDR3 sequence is CASILDRENEQFF.

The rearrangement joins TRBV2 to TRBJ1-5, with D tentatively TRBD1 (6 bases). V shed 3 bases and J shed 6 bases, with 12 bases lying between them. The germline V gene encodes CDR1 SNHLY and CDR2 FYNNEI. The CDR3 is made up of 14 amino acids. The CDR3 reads CASSEEQGGQPQHF. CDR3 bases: TGTGCCAGCAGTGAGGAACAGGGCGGTCAGCCCCAGCATTTT. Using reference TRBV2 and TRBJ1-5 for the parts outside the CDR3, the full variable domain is EPEVTQTPSHQVTQMGQEVILRCVPISNHLYFYWYRQILGQKVEFLVSFYNNEISEKSEIFDDQFSVERPDGSNFTLKIRSTKLEDSAMYFCASSEEQGGQPQHFGDGTRLSIL.

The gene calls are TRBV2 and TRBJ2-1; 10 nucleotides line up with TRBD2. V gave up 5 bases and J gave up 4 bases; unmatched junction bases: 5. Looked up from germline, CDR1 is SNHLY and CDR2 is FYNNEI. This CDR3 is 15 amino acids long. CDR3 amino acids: CASSLAGEIYNEQFF. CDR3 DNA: TGTGCCAGCAGTCTAGCGGGGGAGATATACAATGAGCAGTTCTTC.

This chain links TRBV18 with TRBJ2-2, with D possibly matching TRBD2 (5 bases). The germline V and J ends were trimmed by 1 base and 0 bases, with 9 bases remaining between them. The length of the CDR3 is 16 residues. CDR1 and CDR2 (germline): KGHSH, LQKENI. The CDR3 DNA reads TGTGCCAGCTCACCACTGGCTAGCCCGAACACCGGGGAGCTGTTTTTT. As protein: CASSPLASPNTGELFF.

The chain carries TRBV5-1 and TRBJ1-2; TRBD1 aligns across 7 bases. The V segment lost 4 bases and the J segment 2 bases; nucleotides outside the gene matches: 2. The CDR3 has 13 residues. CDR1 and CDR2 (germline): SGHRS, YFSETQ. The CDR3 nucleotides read TGCGCCAGCAGCCAGGGGGTCAACTATGGCTACACCTTC. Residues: CASSQGVNYGYTF.

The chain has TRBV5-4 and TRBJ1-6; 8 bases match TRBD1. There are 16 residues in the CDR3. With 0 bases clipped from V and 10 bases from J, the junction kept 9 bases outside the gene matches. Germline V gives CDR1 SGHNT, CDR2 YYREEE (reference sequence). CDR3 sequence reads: CASSLGGLTGESPLHF. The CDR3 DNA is TGTGCCAGCAGCTTGGGGGGGTTGACAGGGGAGTCACCCCTCCACTTT.

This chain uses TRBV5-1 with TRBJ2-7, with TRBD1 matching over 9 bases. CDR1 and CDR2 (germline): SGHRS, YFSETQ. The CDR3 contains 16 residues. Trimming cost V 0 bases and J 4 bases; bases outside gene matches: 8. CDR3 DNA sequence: TGCGCCAGCAGCTTGGTTACGGGACAGGGTACGTACGAGCAGTACTTC. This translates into CASSLVTGQGTYEQYF.

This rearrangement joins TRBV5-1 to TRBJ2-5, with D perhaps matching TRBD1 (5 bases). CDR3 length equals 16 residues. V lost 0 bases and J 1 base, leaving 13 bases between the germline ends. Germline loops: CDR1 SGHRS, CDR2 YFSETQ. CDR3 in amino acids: CASSLAGQGAQETQYF. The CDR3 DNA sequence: TGCGCCAGCAGCTTGGCCGGGCAGGGCGCCCAAGAGACCCAGTACTTC.

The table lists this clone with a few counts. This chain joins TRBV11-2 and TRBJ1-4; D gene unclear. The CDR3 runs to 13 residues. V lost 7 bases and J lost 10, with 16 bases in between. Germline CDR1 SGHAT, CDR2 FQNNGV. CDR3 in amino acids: CASTIPDGGKLFF. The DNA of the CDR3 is TGTGCCAGCACGATTCCCGATGGAGGAAAACTGTTTTTT.

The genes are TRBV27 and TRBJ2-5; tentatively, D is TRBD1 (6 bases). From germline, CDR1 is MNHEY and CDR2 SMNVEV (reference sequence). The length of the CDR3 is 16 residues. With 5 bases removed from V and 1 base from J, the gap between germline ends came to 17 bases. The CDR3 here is CASSLEGVMGQETQYF. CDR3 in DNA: TGTGCCAGCAGTCTAGAGGGGGTGATGGGCCAAGAGACCCAGTACTTC.

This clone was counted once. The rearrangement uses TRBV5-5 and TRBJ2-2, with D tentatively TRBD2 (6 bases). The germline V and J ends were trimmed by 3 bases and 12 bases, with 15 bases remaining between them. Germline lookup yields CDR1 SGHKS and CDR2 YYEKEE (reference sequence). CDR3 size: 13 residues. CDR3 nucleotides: TGTGCCAGCAGCTCCGGGAGCCTAGATAAGCTGTTTTTT. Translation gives CASSSGSLDKLFF.

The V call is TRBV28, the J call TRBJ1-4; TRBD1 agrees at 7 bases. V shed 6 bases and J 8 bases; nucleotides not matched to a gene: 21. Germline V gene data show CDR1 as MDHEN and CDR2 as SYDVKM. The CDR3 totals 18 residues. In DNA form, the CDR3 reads TGTGCCAGCAGGCCTTATCTATTGGGACAGACTCAAAAGGAAAAACTGTTTTTT. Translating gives CASRPYLLGQTQKEKLFF.

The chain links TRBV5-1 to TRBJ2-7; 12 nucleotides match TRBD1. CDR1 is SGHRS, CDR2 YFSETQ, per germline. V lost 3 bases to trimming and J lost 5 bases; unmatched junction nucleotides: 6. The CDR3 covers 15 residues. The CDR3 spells CASSSMGQGAHEQYF. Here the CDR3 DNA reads TGCGCCAGCAGCTCGATGGGACAGGGGGCCCACGAGCAGTACTTC.

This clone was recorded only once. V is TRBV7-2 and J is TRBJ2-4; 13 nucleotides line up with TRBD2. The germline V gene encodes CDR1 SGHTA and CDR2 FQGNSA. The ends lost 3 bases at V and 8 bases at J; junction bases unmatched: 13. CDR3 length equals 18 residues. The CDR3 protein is CASSLGLAGPHLMYIQYF. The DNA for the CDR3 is TGTGCCAGCAGCTTGGGACTAGCGGGGCCTCACCTGATGTACATTCAGTACTTC.

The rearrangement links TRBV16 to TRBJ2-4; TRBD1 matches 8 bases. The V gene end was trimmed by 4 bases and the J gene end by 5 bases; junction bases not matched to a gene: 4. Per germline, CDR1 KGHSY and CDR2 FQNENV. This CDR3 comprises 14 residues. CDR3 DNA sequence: TGTGCCAGCAGCCTCCAGGGGGCTGAAAACATTCAGTACTTC. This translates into CASSLQGAENIQYF.

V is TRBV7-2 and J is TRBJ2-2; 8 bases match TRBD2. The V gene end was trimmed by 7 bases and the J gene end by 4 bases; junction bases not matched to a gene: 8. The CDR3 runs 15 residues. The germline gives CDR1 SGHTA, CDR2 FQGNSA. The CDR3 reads CASTLSLAATGELFF. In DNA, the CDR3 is TGTGCCAGCACCCTATCACTAGCGGCCACCGGGGAGCTGTTTTTT.

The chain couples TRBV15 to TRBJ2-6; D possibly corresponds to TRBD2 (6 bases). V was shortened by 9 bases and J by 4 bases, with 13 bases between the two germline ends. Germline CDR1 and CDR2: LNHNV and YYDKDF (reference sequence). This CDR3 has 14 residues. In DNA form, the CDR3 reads TGTGCCACTTTGGGGGACTCCGGGGCCAACGTCCTGACTTTC. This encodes CATLGDSGANVLTF.

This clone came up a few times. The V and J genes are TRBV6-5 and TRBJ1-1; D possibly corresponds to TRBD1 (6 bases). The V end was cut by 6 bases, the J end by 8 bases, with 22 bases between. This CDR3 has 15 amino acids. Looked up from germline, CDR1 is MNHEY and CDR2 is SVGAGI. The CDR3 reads CASRYRNTPGDEAFF. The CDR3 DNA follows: TGTGCCAGCAGATACAGGAACACTCCAGGGGACGAAGCTTTCTTT.

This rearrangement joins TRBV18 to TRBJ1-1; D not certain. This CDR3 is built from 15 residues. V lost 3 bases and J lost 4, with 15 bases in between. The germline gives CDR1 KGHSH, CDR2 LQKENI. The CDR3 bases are TGTGCCAGCTCACCGAGGGAAAGTTTAGGCACTGAAGCTTTCTTT. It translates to CASSPRESLGTEAFF. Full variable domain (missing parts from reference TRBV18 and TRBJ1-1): NAGVMQNPRHLVRRRGQEARLRCSPMKGHSHVYWYRQLPEEGLKFMVYLQKENIIDESGMPKERFSAEFPKEGPSILRIQQVVRGDSAAYFCASSPRESLGTEAFFGQGTRLTVV.

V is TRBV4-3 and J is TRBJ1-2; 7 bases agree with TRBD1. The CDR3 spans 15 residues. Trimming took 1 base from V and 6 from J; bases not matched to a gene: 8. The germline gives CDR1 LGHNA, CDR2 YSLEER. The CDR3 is CASSQVGQVTHGYTF. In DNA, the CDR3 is TGCGCCAGCAGCCAAGTAGGACAGGTGACACATGGCTACACCTTC.

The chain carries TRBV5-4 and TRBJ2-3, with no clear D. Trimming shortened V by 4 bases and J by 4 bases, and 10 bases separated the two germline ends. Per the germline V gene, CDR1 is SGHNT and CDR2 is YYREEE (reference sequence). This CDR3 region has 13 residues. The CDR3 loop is CASSNTGADTQYF. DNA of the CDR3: TGTGCCAGCAGCAATACCGGAGCAGATACGCAGTATTTT. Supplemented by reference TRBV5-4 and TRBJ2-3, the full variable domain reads ETGVTQSPTHLIKTRGQQVTLRCSSQSGHNTVSWYQQALGQGPQFIFQYYREEENGRGNFPPRFSGLQFPNYSSELNVNALELDDSALYLCASSNTGADTQYFGPGTRLTVL.